These T cell receptor beta chains were read from a single sample in a study of T cells after yellow fever vaccination. TCRdb re-called the 5' RACE reads with MiXCR, one entry per CDR3 protein. Of around 300,000 distinct CDR3 sequences listed, approximately 4.5% are singletons. This specimen was PBMCs, taken 15 days after the yellow fever booster vaccination. The origin of the receptors is a young man who received the YFV17D yellow fever vaccine. Both conserved end residues are part of each CDR3. D genes are given only for firm matches. The size of a clone is reported for some rows only, either as once, few or many, or as a class for expanded clones.

size	V	D	J	DNA	CDR3
many	TRBV4-3	NA	TRBJ2-7	TGCGCCAGCAGCCGGCGGCCTGACTCCTACGAGCAGTACTTC	CASSRRPDSYEQYF
many	TRBV10-3	TRBD2	TRBJ2-3	TGTGCCATCAGTGGAGCAGCGGGGGGCACAGATACGCAGTATTTT	CAISGAAGGTDTQYF
NA	TRBV18	NA	TRBJ1-1	TGTGCCAGCTCACCGTTTGAGGAAGACACTGAAGCTTTCTTT	CASSPFEEDTEAFF
few	TRBV30	NA	TRBJ2-1	TGTGCCATGGTGCTTAGCTATGAGCAGTTCTTC	CAMVLSYEQFF
few	TRBV7-2	TRBD1	TRBJ1-2	TGTGCCAGCACCAAATGGGACAGGGGCAGGGATGGCTACACCTTC	CASTKWDRGRDGYTF
many	TRBV7-6	NA	TRBJ2-7	TGTGCCAGCAGCTTGGACAGCGGGACCCCCTACGAGCAGTACTTC	CASSLDSGTPYEQYF
many	TRBV12-3/TRBV12-4	NA	TRBJ1-1	TGTGCCAGCAGCCCGTCGACGAAACTAGAAGCTTTCTTT	CASSPSTKLEAFF
many	TRBV6-6	NA	TRBJ1-2	TGTGCCAGCAGTTCACCCCTACTCATGGGCTACACCTTC	CASSSPLLMGYTF
few	TRBV6-5	NA	TRBJ1-1	TGTGCCAGCAGTTACTCCCGGGGGGCTGGGGAAGCTTTCTTT	CASSYSRGAGEAFF
many	TRBV5-1	NA	TRBJ2-3	TGCGCCAGCAGACCCGGAGGGGCGGCTAGCACAGATACGCAGTATTTT	CASRPGGAASTDTQYF
few	TRBV28	NA	TRBJ1-6	TGTGCCAGCAGCCCTCACAGGTCACCCCTCCACTTT	CASSPHRSPLHF
NA	TRBV28	NA	TRBJ1-1	TGTGCCAGCCGGGGGATCCTAGCTTTCTTT	CASRGILAFF
few	TRBV6-5	TRBD1	TRBJ1-2	TGTGCCAGCAGTTATGGTGACAGGGGGAACTATGGCTACACCTTC	CASSYGDRGNYGYTF
many	TRBV10-3	TRBD1	TRBJ1-2	TGTGCCATCAGTGAGCCGGGGACAGACACTTATGGCTACACCTTC	CAISEPGTDTYGYTF
NA	TRBV7-9	NA	TRBJ2-4	TGTGCCAGCAGCTTAGGAGGGCTTCAGTACTTC	CASSLGGLQYF
many	TRBV7-3	TRBD2	TRBJ2-3	TGTGCCAGCAGCCCAAGGGGACTAGCGGGGACGACGCAGTATTTT	CASSPRGLAGTTQYF
many	TRBV9	NA	TRBJ2-1	TGTGCCAGCAGCGTAGGGGGGGCCATCCTCTACAATGAGCAGTTCTTC	CASSVGGAILYNEQFF
many	TRBV7-3	NA	TRBJ2-5	TGTGCCAGCAGCTTAATGGGCCAGATACAAGAGACCCAGTACTTC	CASSLMGQIQETQYF
NA	TRBV30	NA	TRBJ1-3	TGTGCCTGCCAGAAGAGCTCTGGAAACACCATATATTTT	CACQKSSGNTIYF
NA	TRBV7-9	NA	TRBJ2-3	TGTGCCAGCAGCTTCGGGCTTCCGGGCTCCACCCCAGATACGCAGTATTTT	CASSFGLPGSTPDTQYF
NA	TRBV7-3	TRBD2	TRBJ2-1	TGTGCCAGCAGCTTGGGACTAGCGGGGGGTCGTACTTTCTTC	CASSLGLAGGRTFF
many	TRBV20-1	TRBD1	TRBJ2-3	TGCAGTGCCATCGGGGGACAGGGACGCACAGATACGCAGTATTTT	CSAIGGQGRTDTQYF
few	TRBV20-1	TRBD2	TRBJ2-1	TGCAGTGCTAGAGCCCCGGGACTAGCGGGTCTATCCTACAATGAGCAGTTCTTC	CSARAPGLAGLSYNEQFF
few	TRBV20-1	NA	TRBJ1-5	TGCAGTGTCACCGACACAGGGTTAAAGCAGCCCCAGCATTTT	CSVTDTGLKQPQHF
many	TRBV5-1	TRBD1	TRBJ2-3	TGCGCCAGCAGCCAGAATCCGACAGGGGGCACAGATACGCAGTATTTT	CASSQNPTGGTDTQYF